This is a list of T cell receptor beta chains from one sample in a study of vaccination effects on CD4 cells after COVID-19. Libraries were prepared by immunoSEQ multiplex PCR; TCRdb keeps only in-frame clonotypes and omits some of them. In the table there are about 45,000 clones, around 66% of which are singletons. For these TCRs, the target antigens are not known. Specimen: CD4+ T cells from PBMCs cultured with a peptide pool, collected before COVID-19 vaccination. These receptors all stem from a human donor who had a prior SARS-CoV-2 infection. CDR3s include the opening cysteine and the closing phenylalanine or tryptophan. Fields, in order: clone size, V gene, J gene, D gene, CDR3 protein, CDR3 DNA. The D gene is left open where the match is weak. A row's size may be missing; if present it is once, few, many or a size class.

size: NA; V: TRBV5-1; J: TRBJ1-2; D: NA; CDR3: CASSPDGGAGYTF; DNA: TGCGCCAGCAGCCCTGACGGTGGGGCGGGCTACACCTTC
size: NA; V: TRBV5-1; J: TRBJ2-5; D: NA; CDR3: CASSSSETQYF; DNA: TGCGCCAGCAGCTCCTCGGAGACCCAGTACTTC
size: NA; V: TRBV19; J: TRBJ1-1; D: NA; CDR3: CASSRGGPNKAFF; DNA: TGTGCCAGTAGCCGTGGGGGGCCTAACAAAGCTTTCTTT
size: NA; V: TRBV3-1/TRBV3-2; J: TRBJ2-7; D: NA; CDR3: CASSQDRAAPREQYF; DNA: TGTGCCAGCAGCCAAGATCGGGCCGCCCCGCGGGAGCAGTACTTC
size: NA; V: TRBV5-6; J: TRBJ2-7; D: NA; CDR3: CASSTVWTGSSYEQYF; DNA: TGTGCCAGCAGCACCGTTTGGACGGGGAGCTCCTACGAGCAGTACTTC
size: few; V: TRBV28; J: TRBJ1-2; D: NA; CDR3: CASSLSYQGISYGYTF; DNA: TGTGCCAGCAGTTTAAGTTATCAGGGGATAAGCTATGGCTACACCTTC
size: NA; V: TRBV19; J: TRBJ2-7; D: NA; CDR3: CASSSTPYYEQYF; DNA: TGTGCCAGTAGTTCGACACCGTACTACGAGCAGTACTTC
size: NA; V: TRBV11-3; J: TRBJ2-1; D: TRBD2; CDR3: CASSLEGAGGRNEQFF; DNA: TGTGCCAGCAGCTTAGAGGGAGCGGGGGGGAGGAATGAGCAGTTCTTC
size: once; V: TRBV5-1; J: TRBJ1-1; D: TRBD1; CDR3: CASNQQGAGTEAFF; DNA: TGCGCCAGCAACCAACAGGGGGCGGGCACTGAAGCTTTCTTT
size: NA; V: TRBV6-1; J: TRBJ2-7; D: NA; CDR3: CASSEKPGLDSYEQYF; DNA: TGTGCCAGCAGCGAAAAACCGGGACTCGACTCCTACGAGCAGTACTTC
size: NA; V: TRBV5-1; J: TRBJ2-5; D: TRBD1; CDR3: CASSSGQAAQETQYF; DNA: TGCGCCAGCAGCTCCGGACAGGCTGCTCAAGAGACCCAGTACTTC
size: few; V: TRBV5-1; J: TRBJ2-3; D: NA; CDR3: CASSPGGTDTQYF; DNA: TGCGCCAGCAGCCCCGGGGGCACAGATACGCAGTATTTT
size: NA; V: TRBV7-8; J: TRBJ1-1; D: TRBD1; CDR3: CASSLVVAGGLHTEAFF; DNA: TGTGCCAGCAGCTTAGTCGTGGCAGGGGGCTTACACACTGAAGCTTTCTTT